Ten or more counts support the clone carrying this T cell receptor (beta chain). These data are taken from a study of T-cell reconstitution after alpha-beta-depleted transplantation in children. Molecular barcoding with unique molecular identifiers was used for the TCRbeta library. TCRdb re-analysed the PCR reads in MiXCR, keeping a single row per CDR3 protein. This table holds 350,000 to 400,000 distinct CDR3 sequences, less than 15% found once. The CDR3 length is 14 residues. The sequence was obtained from a human donor who donated a stem cell graft to a child with Fanconi anemia. The sample consisted of PBMCs, taken from the stem cell graft. J is TRBJ1-5 and V is TRBV21-1. TRBV21-1 is deemed a pseudogene. In DNA form, the CDR3 reads TGTGCCAGCAGCAAAGTGCGGGAACTCGGGCCCCAGCATTTT. Translation gives CASSKVRELGPQHF.